These T cell receptor beta chains were read from a single sample in a study of T-cell reconstitution after alpha-beta-depleted transplantation in children. TCRdb reprocessed the PCR reads via MiXCR and lists one record per CDR3 protein. The table includes about 420,000 distinct CDR3 sequences, around 16% detected once. Sample: PBMCs, mostly from graft donor cells, taken 360 days after TCRalphabeta/CD19-depleted stem cell transplant. Receptor source: a boy younger than two who had a stem cell transplant for Wiskott-Aldrich syndrome, so the T cells may come from the graft donor. Both conserved end residues are part of each CDR3. The D gene is left open where the match is weak. Clone size is shown for a subset of rows, as once, few, many or a class of expanded clone.

TRBJ1-3	TRBV5-1	TRBD1	NA	CASSSGQGGNTIYF	TGCGCCAGCAGCTCGGGACAGGGAGGAAACACCATATATTTT
TRBJ2-2	TRBV11-2	TRBD2	NA	CASSFRGTSGRLGKLELFF	TGTGCCAGCAGCTTCCGCGGGACTAGCGGGAGGCTCGGTAAATTGGAGCTGTTTTTT
TRBJ1-1	TRBV25-1	NA	many	CASSPGVLNTEAFF	TGTGCCAGCAGTCCAGGGGTCTTGAACACTGAAGCTTTCTTT
TRBJ2-6	TRBV11-1	NA	few	CASSLAIRRDPSGANVPTF	TGTGCCAGCAGCTTAGCGATACGCAGGGACCCATCTGGGGCCAACGTCCCGACTTTC
TRBJ2-5	TRBV7-2	TRBD1	few	CASSPSTGLEETQYF	TGTGCCAGCAGCCCCTCGACAGGGTTGGAGGAGACCCAGTACTTC
TRBJ1-4	TRBV12-3/TRBV12-4	NA	NA	CASSLVYVEKLFF	TGTGCCAGCAGTTTAGTTTATGTGGAAAAACTGTTTTTT
TRBJ2-5	TRBV5-1	NA	NA	CASSLEATEETQYF	TGCGCCAGCAGCTTGGAGGCCACAGAAGAGACCCAGTACTTC
TRBJ2-7	TRBV18	NA	NA	CASCRGAGCEQYF	TGTGCCAGCTGTAGGGGTGCCGGCTGCGAGCAGTACTTC
TRBJ1-4	TRBV7-8	TRBD1	few	CASSAPGTGGGKLFF	TGTGCCAGCAGCGCCCCCGGGACAGGTGGGGGAAAACTGTTTTTT
TRBJ1-1	TRBV6-5	NA	many	CASSYANRVEAFF	TGTGCCAGCAGTTACGCCAACAGGGTTGAAGCTTTCTTT
TRBJ2-2	TRBV6-5	NA	NA	CASSFQGSTGELFF	TGTGCCAGCAGTTTCCAGGGTTCCACCGGGGAGCTGTTTTTT
TRBJ2-2	TRBV6-5	TRBD2	NA	CASSYILVAGTGELFF	TGTGCCAGCAGTTACATCCTGGTAGCGGGTACCGGGGAGCTGTTTTTT
TRBJ1-6	TRBV7-2	NA	NA	CASGEVGSPLHF	TGTGCCTCTGGGGAAGTAGGGTCACCCCTCCACTTT
TRBJ2-1	TRBV15	NA	few	CATSREGQKTNEQFF	TGTGCCACCAGCAGAGAAGGGCAGAAGACCAATGAGCAGTTCTTC
TRBJ2-1	TRBV30	NA	few	CATGTPSFF	TGTGCCACAGGGACCCCCTCTTTCTTC
TRBJ2-3	TRBV5-1	NA	many	CASSLAGRTDTQYF	TGCGCCAGCAGCTTGGCTGGACGCACAGATACGCAGTATTTT
TRBJ2-7	TRBV6-5	NA	NA	CASSYSEGLVPRYF	TGTGCCAGCAGTTACTCGGAGGGGCTAGTCCCTCGCTACTTC
TRBJ2-4	TRBV12-3/TRBV12-4	TRBD2	few	CASRLAGGAKNIQYF	TGTGCCAGCAGACTAGCGGGGGGAGCCAAAAACATTCAGTACTTC
TRBJ2-7	TRBV4-1	NA	NA	CASSQGQAREQYF	TGCGCCAGCAGCCAAGGACAGGCCCGCGAGCAGTACTTC
TRBJ2-5	TRBV12-3/TRBV12-4	TRBD1	NA	CASSLRDRRGTQYF	TGTGCCAGCAGTTTACGGGACAGGAGAGGGACCCAGTACTTC
TRBJ2-3	TRBV20-1	NA	NA	CSAPRQVTDTQYF	TGCAGTGCTCCAAGACAGGTCACAGATACGCAGTATTTT
TRBJ1-5	TRBV6-5	NA	few	CASSYSQGNQPQHF	TGTGCCAGCAGTTACTCGCAGGGAAATCAGCCCCAGCATTTT
TRBJ2-7	TRBV5-1	TRBD2	many	CASAGTSGYEQYF	TGCGCCAGCGCCGGGACTAGCGGCTACGAGCAGTACTTC
TRBJ2-3	TRBV4-1	NA	few	CASSQEGPPDTQYF	TGCGCCAGCAGCCAAGAAGGACCCCCGGATACGCAGTATTTT
TRBJ2-2	TRBV3-1	TRBD2	NA	CASSQGLAGNTGELFF	TGTGCCAGCAGCCAAGGACTAGCGGGGAACACCGGGGAGCTGTTTTTT
TRBJ2-6	TRBV7-9	TRBD2	few	CASSLRGGSGANVLTF	TGTGCCAGCAGCTTACGCGGGGGGTCTGGGGCCAACGTCCTGACTTTC
TRBJ1-5	TRBV29-1	NA	NA	CSVRGDSNQPQHF	TGCAGCGTTAGGGGGGATAGCAATCAGCCCCAGCATTTT
TRBJ2-1	TRBV20-1	NA	few	CSASGPPDNEQFF	TGCAGTGCATCGGGACCACCCGACAATGAGCAGTTCTTC
TRBJ2-1	TRBV6-5	NA	few	CASSYGGWGYNEQFF	TGTGCCAGCAGTTACGGCGGGTGGGGATACAATGAGCAGTTCTTC
TRBJ2-7	TRBV6-5	NA	NA	CASSYTKASYEQYF	TGTGCCAGCAGTTACACGAAAGCTTCCTACGAGCAGTACTTC
TRBJ2-3	TRBV10-3	NA	few	CAISEPGSIHTDTQYF	TGTGCCATCAGTGAGCCGGGGAGCATTCACACAGATACGCAGTATTTT
TRBJ1-5	TRBV27	NA	few	CASSPGLRWQVNQPQHF	TGTGCCAGCAGCCCTGGGCTCCGGTGGCAGGTCAATCAGCCCCAGCATTTT
TRBJ1-1	TRBV29-1	TRBD1	few	CSIRDRVTEAFF	TGCAGCATCCGGGACAGGGTCACTGAAGCTTTCTTT
TRBJ2-3	TRBV20-1	NA	few	CSAPKFGADRQERGTDTQYF	TGCAGTGCCCCGAAGTTTGGCGCGGACCGCCAGGAGCGAGGCACAGATACGCAGTATTTT
TRBJ2-1	TRBV6-6	TRBD2	NA	CASSLREDEQFF	TGTGCCAGCAGTTTACGGGAGGATGAGCAGTTCTTC
TRBJ2-1	TRBV6-1	NA	NA	CASSEDSVSYNEQFF	TGTGCCAGCAGTGAAGACTCAGTCTCCTACAATGAGCAGTTCTTC
TRBJ2-3	TRBV19	NA	few	CASSILGGLYTDTQYF	TGTGCCAGTAGTATCCTGGGAGGACTATACACAGATACGCAGTATTTT
TRBJ2-2	TRBV11-2	NA	few	CASSLEDLRGGELFF	TGTGCCAGCAGCTTAGAGGACCTCCGGGGAGGGGAGCTGTTTTTT
TRBJ2-1	TRBV29-1	NA	few	CSAYRDSVDNEQFF	TGCAGCGCCTACAGGGATTCGGTCGACAATGAGCAGTTCTTC
TRBJ1-1	TRBV25-1	TRBD1	NA	CASRMTGRNTEAFF	TGTGCCAGCAGGATGACAGGGAGAAACACTGAAGCTTTCTTT
TRBJ2-7	TRBV24-1	NA	NA	CATSEGKSSYEQYF	TGTGCCACCAGTGAAGGGAAGAGCTCCTACGAGCAGTACTTC
TRBJ2-2	TRBV7-8	NA	few	CASSLGPGVRTGELFF	TGTGCCAGCAGCTTAGGTCCAGGGGTAAGGACCGGGGAGCTGTTTTTT
TRBJ2-7	TRBV2	TRBD1	NA	CASNTDRDPYEQYF	TGTGCCAGCAACACGGACAGGGACCCCTACGAGCAGTACTTC
TRBJ2-7	TRBV5-1	NA	few	CASSLGASGQYF	TGCGCCAGCAGCTTAGGGGCCTCGGGGCAGTACTTC
TRBJ2-1	TRBV6-1	NA	few	CASSTDGLSPYNEQFF	TGTGCCAGCAGTACGGACGGCCTGTCCCCTTACAATGAGCAGTTCTTC
TRBJ2-3	TRBV3-1	NA	few	CASSQERRSYHTQYF	TGTGCCAGCAGCCAAGAACGGAGGTCCTACCATACGCAGTATTTT
TRBJ1-6	TRBV9	NA	NA	CASSVVAENSPLHF	TGTGCCAGCAGCGTAGTCGCAGAAAATTCACCCCTCCACTTT
TRBJ2-4	TRBV12-3/TRBV12-4	NA	few	CASSPQKGSSKNIQYF	TGTGCCAGCAGTCCCCAGAAAGGCTCGTCCAAAAACATTCAGTACTTC
TRBJ1-5	TRBV11-2	TRBD1	NA	CASSLGGTGGIQPQHF	TGTGCCAGCAGCTTAGGTGGGACAGGGGGTATTCAGCCCCAGCATTTT
TRBJ2-7	TRBV3-1	NA	NA	CASSQVRFSYEQYF	TGTGCCAGCAGCCAAGTACGCTTCTCCTACGAGCAGTACTTC
TRBJ1-2	TRBV28	TRBD1	NA	CASSFLTGLNGYTF	TGTGCCAGCAGTTTCTTGACAGGGCTGAATGGCTACACCTTC
TRBJ2-7	TRBV15	NA	NA	CATSSHPTYRGEQYF	TGTGCCACCAGCAGCCACCCCACCTATCGTGGCGAGCAGTACTTC
TRBJ2-1	TRBV11-2	NA	NA	CASSLRGRGKNEQFF	TGTGCTAGCAGCCTTAGGGGACGCGGGAAGAATGAGCAGTTCTTC
TRBJ2-2	TRBV3-1	NA	few	CASSQDLVTGELFF	TGTGCCAGCAGCCAAGATCTCGTGACCGGGGAGCTGTTTTTT
TRBJ2-5	TRBV7-2	TRBD2	NA	CASSFDSGRRETQYF	TGTGCCAGCAGCTTTGATAGCGGGAGAAGGGAGACCCAGTACTTC
TRBJ1-5	TRBV5-5	NA	few	CASSLIPSLNNQPQHF	TGTGCCAGCAGCTTGATTCCGTCCCTGAACAATCAGCCCCAGCATTTT
TRBJ2-3	TRBV5-1	TRBD2	many	CASSSRTSGRTDTQYF	TGCGCCAGCAGCAGTCGGACTAGCGGGAGGACAGATACGCAGTATTTT
TRBJ2-7	TRBV5-1	NA	many	CASSLAGTPTYEQYF	TGCGCCAGCAGCTTGGCCGGGACTCCGACCTACGAGCAGTACTTC
TRBJ2-3	TRBV9	NA	NA	CASSVGPTDITDTQYF	TGTGCCAGCAGCGTAGGACCGACGGATATCACAGATACGCAGTATTTT